This T cell receptor beta chain was documented in a study of cytomegalovirus exposure and HLA in healthy donors. There are a few counts of this clone. Its antigen remains unidentified. Vbeta (60) and Jbeta (13) primers were used in the PCR. The repertoire was sequenced with immunoSEQ multiplex PCR; TCRdb's copy has only in-frame clones and lacks some. The repertoire holds about 110,000 clones, with around 77% as singletons. General study results and limits: It was only CMV serostatus that was available as immune exposure information.

The V and J ends lost 5 bases and 2 bases, in that order; junction bases with no gene match: 10. CDR3 length equals 15 residues. Germline V gene lookup returns CDR1 SGHTS and CDR2 YDEGEE. Everyone who donated was a healthy bone marrow donor. The V call is TRBV5-8, the J call TRBJ2-7; 7 positions agree with TRBD1. The TCR originated in a woman aged 25-40 years in good health and CMV-seropositive. Sequencing was performed on PBMCs. The CDR3 sequence is CASRPRGGRTYEQYF. The CDR3 nucleotides are TGTGCCAGCAGACCGAGAGGGGGCAGAACCTACGAGCAGTACTTC.